This T cell receptor (beta chain) was documented in a study of shared clonotypes between healthy human individuals. Healthy HIV-negative adults with no recent acute infections or vaccinations were recruited as donors. Unmatched junction bases numbered 15, after V lost 6 bases and J lost 5 bases. Germline V gives CDR1 LGHNA, CDR2 YNFKEQ. This CDR3 is 17 amino acids long. Sequenced by immunoSEQ multiplex PCR; TCRdb stores in-frame clones only, minus some. The sample contains about 680,000 clones, approximately 75% of which appear only once. The V and J genes are TRBV4-2 and TRBJ2-3; 9 bases fit TRBD2. This sequence originates from a woman younger than 45 in good health. Sample: memory CD4+ T cells sorted from blood. Subset described: CD45RA-negative fraction. The CDR3 nucleotides are TGTGCCAGCAGGCAATTGGGGGTACTAGCGGGTCAAGATACGCAGTATTTT. Translation gives CASRQLGVLAGQDTQYF.